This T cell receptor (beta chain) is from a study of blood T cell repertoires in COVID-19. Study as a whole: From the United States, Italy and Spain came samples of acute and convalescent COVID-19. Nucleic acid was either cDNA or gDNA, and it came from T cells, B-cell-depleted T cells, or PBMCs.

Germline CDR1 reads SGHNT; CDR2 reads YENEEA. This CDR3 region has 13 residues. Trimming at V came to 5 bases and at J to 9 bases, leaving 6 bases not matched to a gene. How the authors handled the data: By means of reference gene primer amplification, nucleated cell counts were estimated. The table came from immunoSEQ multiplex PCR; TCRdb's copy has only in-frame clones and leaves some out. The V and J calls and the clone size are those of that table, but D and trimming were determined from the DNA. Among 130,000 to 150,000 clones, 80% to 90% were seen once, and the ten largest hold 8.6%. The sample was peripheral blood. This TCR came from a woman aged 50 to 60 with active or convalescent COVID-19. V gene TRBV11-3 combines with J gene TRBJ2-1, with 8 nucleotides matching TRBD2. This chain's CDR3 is CASSRGLAVEQFF. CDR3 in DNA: TGTGCCAGCAGCCGCGGACTAGCAGTTGAGCAGTTCTTC.